These 8 T cell receptor beta chains originate from one sample sequenced in a study of cytomegalovirus exposure and HLA in healthy donors. PCR employed 60 Vbeta and 13 Jbeta primers. The assay was immunoSEQ multiplex PCR, and TCRdb's table has in-frame clones only and misses some. The sample carries 120,000 to 150,000 clones, approximately 68% recorded once. Material for sequencing was PBMCs. The receptors shown here come from a man in his forties in good health and CMV-seronegative.

The chain is built from TRBV7-6 and TRBJ2-1; D perhaps matches TRBD2 (6 bases). This CDR3 contains 17 residues. Germline loops: CDR1 SGHVS, CDR2 FNYEAQ. V shed 3 bases and J shed 0 bases, with 15 bases lying between them. CDR3 nucleotide sequence: TGTGCCAGCAGCTTGGGGAGGTGGCCTAGCTCCTACAATGAGCAGTTCTTC. It is translated as CASSLGRWPSSYNEQFF. The full variable domain, rest sourced from reference TRBV7-6 and TRBJ2-1, is GAGVSQSPRYKVTKRGQDVALRCDPISGHVSLYWYRQALGQGPEFLTYFNYEAQQDKSGLPNDRFSAERPEGSISTLTIQRTEQRDSAMYRCASSLGRWPSSYNEQFFGPGTRLTVL.

V and J are TRBV5-4 and TRBJ2-1; the match to TRBD2 covers 15 bases. Germline values: CDR1 SGHNT, CDR2 YYREEE (reference sequence). This CDR3 has 16 amino acids. Trimming cost V 3 bases and J 9 bases; bases outside gene matches: 7. In DNA, the CDR3 is TGTGCCAGCAGCTCCGGACTAGCGGGGGGGCCTGGTGAGCAGTTCTTC. It encodes CASSSGLAGGPGEQFF.

The CDR3 sequence: CSVVRQGTGSETQYF. CDR3 nucleotides: TGCAGCGTTGTCCGACAGGGAACGGGGTCGGAGACCCAGTACTTC. V is TRBV29-1 and J is TRBJ2-5; 7 bases line up with TRBD1. From germline, CDR1 is SQVTM and CDR2 ANQGSEA. V dropped 4 bases and J dropped 5; count of bases not matched to a gene: 13. This CDR3 is built from 15 residues.

This chain links TRBV2 with TRBJ1-1, with 11 bases identical to TRBD1. Germline loops: CDR1 SNHLY, CDR2 FYNNEI. V lost 7 bases to trimming and J lost 4 bases; unmatched junction nucleotides: 5. CDR3 size: 14 residues. The CDR3 reads CASKSGQGATEAFF. For the CDR3, the DNA is TGTGCCAGCAAATCCGGACAGGGGGCCACTGAAGCTTTCTTT. The full variable domain, completed using reference TRBV2 and TRBJ1-1, is EPEVTQTPSHQVTQMGQEVILRCVPISNHLYFYWYRQILGQKVEFLVSFYNNEISEKSEIFDDQFSVERPDGSNFTLKIRSTKLEDSAMYFCASKSGQGATEAFFGQGTRLTVV.

In this sample, this clone turned up a few times. The rearrangement uses TRBV11-2 and TRBJ1-1; D gene unclear. Trimming removed 8 bases from V and 10 bases from J, with 23 bases in between. CDR1 is SGHAT and CDR2 is FQNNGV in the germline V gene. CDR3 length equals 14 residues. CDR3 amino acids: CASGGVGRGSGAFF. For the CDR3, the DNA is TGTGCCAGCGGCGGGGTAGGCAGAGGCAGCGGAGCTTTCTTT.

The gene calls are TRBV4-3 and TRBJ2-7; D call uncertain. V was shortened by 0 bases and J by 3 bases, with 15 bases between the two germline ends. The germline V gene has CDR1 LGHNA and CDR2 YSLEER. The CDR3 runs to 16 residues. DNA for the CDR3: TGCGCCAGCAGCCAAGATACCAGCGATGGAGTCTACGAGCAGTACTTC. Translation: CASSQDTSDGVYEQYF.

V usage is TRBV7-8 and J usage is TRBJ1-2; D not certain. Germline V lookup: CDR1 SGHVS, CDR2 FQNEAQ. Trimming stripped 1 base from V and 2 bases from J, with 8 bases between. This CDR3 is built from 14 residues. The CDR3: CASSLGGANYGYTF. In DNA, the CDR3 is TGTGCCAGCAGCTTAGGAGGAGCAAACTATGGCTACACCTTC.

The chain has TRBV9 and TRBJ1-2; D gene unclear. V was cut by 4 bases and J by 8 bases, with 18 bases left in between. CDR1 and CDR2 (germline): SGDLS, YYNGEE. The CDR3 runs to 14 residues. CDR3 protein: CASSPSSTVRGYTF. In DNA, the CDR3 is TGTGCCAGCAGCCCGAGCTCTACCGTTCGGGGCTACACCTTC.